A selection of T cell receptor beta chains follows, all from one sample in a study of read filtering for tumor transcriptome and immune sequencing. MiXCR, run by TCRdb on the reads, gives a single entry per CDR3 protein. The sample shows around 50,000 distinct CDR3 sequences, 12% of them seen only once. Sequencing was done on a sample of a population of CD138-negative cells sorted from bone marrow. These receptor sequences come from a donor aged 40 or older with multiple myeloma. Both conserved end residues are part of each CDR3. Fields, in order: D gene, clone size, V gene, J gene, CDR3 DNA, CDR3 protein. The D gene is left open where the match is weak. For some rows the clone size is stated as once, few or many, or as a class when expanded; others skip it.

d_gene: .
abundance: many
v_gene: TRBV25-1
j_gene: TRBJ1-1
CDR3nt: TGTGCCAGCAGTGAACAGCCGAACACTGAAGCTTTCTTT
CDR3aa: CASSEQPNTEAFF

d_gene: .
abundance: many
v_gene: TRBV5-1
j_gene: TRBJ1-1
CDR3nt: TGCGCCAGCAGCTTCGACCCCACTGAAGCTTTCTTT
CDR3aa: CASSFDPTEAFF

d_gene: TRBD2
abundance: many
v_gene: TRBV5-1
j_gene: TRBJ2-5
CDR3nt: TGCGCCAGCAGCCTGGGGGGGAGAAATCGACAGTCACAAGAGACCCAGTACTTC
CDR3aa: CASSLGGRNRQSQETQYF

d_gene: .
abundance: many
v_gene: TRBV6-5
j_gene: TRBJ2-5
CDR3nt: TGTGCCAGCAGTCCCGACAGGCCCCAAGAGACCCAGTACTTC
CDR3aa: CASSPDRPQETQYF

d_gene: .
abundance: many
v_gene: TRBV10-3
j_gene: TRBJ1-5
CDR3nt: TGTGCCATCAGAGCCCAGGGAAGTCAGCCCCAGCATTTT
CDR3aa: CAIRAQGSQPQHF

d_gene: .
abundance: many
v_gene: TRBV12-3/TRBV12-4
j_gene: TRBJ1-1
CDR3nt: TGTGCCAGCAGTAAGGACACTGAAGCTTTCTTT
CDR3aa: CASSKDTEAFF

d_gene: TRBD1
abundance: many
v_gene: TRBV12-3/TRBV12-4
j_gene: TRBJ2-5
CDR3nt: TGTGCCAGCAGTTCTCCAAAGGACAGGGGGCTGGAGGAGACCCAGTACTTC
CDR3aa: CASSSPKDRGLEETQYF

d_gene: .
abundance: many
v_gene: TRBV6-5
j_gene: TRBJ2-1
CDR3nt: TGTGCCAGCAGGGGGGGGGCAGGGAACTACAATGAGCAGTTCTTC
CDR3aa: CASRGGAGNYNEQFF

d_gene: .
abundance: many
v_gene: TRBV19
j_gene: TRBJ1-1
CDR3nt: TGTGCCAGTAGTATTTCACAGCGGAGCACTGAAGCTTTCTTT
CDR3aa: CASSISQRSTEAFF

d_gene: TRBD2
abundance: .
v_gene: TRBV7-3
j_gene: TRBJ2-1
CDR3nt: TGTGCCAGCAGCTTAATTCACGGGGCACCGGGACTAGCGGGGGGCCGTCCGTTCTTC
CDR3aa: CASSLIHGAPGLAGGRPFF

d_gene: .
abundance: many
v_gene: TRBV7-6
j_gene: TRBJ1-4
CDR3nt: TGTGCCAGCAGCTTATCACGGGCTAATGAAAAACTGTTTTTT
CDR3aa: CASSLSRANEKLFF

d_gene: .
abundance: many
v_gene: TRBV7-8
j_gene: TRBJ1-5
CDR3nt: TGTGCCAGCAGTGAACAGGGAATTAGCAATCAGCCCCAGCATTTT
CDR3aa: CASSEQGISNQPQHF

d_gene: TRBD2
abundance: .
v_gene: TRBV3-1
j_gene: TRBJ2-5
CDR3nt: TGTGCCAGCAGGCGACTAGCGGGTCCTACCCACCAAGAGACCCAGTACTTC
CDR3aa: CASRRLAGPTHQETQYF

d_gene: .
abundance: many
v_gene: TRBV5-1
j_gene: TRBJ2-6
CDR3nt: TGCGCCAGCAGCTTGTCCCAGTCTGGGGCCAACGTCCTGACTTTC
CDR3aa: CASSLSQSGANVLTF

d_gene: TRBD1
abundance: many
v_gene: TRBV7-9
j_gene: TRBJ2-7
CDR3nt: TGTGCCAGCAGCCCCGGACAGGGCATGGGGTCCTACGAGCAGTACTTC
CDR3aa: CASSPGQGMGSYEQYF

d_gene: TRBD1
abundance: many
v_gene: TRBV5-1
j_gene: TRBJ1-4
CDR3nt: TGCGCCAGCAGCTTGGAGGGACAGGGGGTTTCAAGACTGTTTTTT
CDR3aa: CASSLEGQGVSRLFF

d_gene: .
abundance: few
v_gene: TRBV11-2
j_gene: TRBJ2-4
CDR3nt: TGTGCCAGCAGCTTAGGAGGGGCCATAGCCAAAAACATTCAGTACTTC
CDR3aa: CASSLGGAIAKNIQYF

d_gene: .
abundance: many
v_gene: TRBV7-9
j_gene: TRBJ2-5
CDR3nt: TGTGCCAGCAGCTTCCAAGAGACCCAGTACTTC
CDR3aa: CASSFQETQYF

d_gene: .
abundance: many
v_gene: TRBV7-9
j_gene: TRBJ2-7
CDR3nt: TGTGCCAGCAGCCCACCGAGGGGACGGGCCTACGAGCAGTACTTC
CDR3aa: CASSPPRGRAYEQYF

d_gene: .
abundance: many
v_gene: TRBV4-2
j_gene: TRBJ2-7
CDR3nt: TGTGCCAGCAGCCAAGCGGGGCGGGGCCACGGGGAGCAGTACTTC
CDR3aa: CASSQAGRGHGEQYF

d_gene: .
abundance: many
v_gene: TRBV10-1
j_gene: TRBJ1-5
CDR3nt: TGCGCCAGCAGTCCTGGACAGCCTAATCAGCCCCAGCATTTT
CDR3aa: CASSPGQPNQPQHF

d_gene: .
abundance: .
v_gene: TRBV11-2
j_gene: TRBJ1-1
CDR3nt: TGTGCCAGCAGCCCGCGACAGAAGAACACTGAAGCTTTCTTT
CDR3aa: CASSPRQKNTEAFF

d_gene: .
abundance: many
v_gene: TRBV7-9
j_gene: TRBJ1-1
CDR3nt: TGTGCCAGCAGCTTAGCGATTCCGGCAGAAGCTTTCTTT
CDR3aa: CASSLAIPAEAFF

d_gene: TRBD2
abundance: once
v_gene: TRBV4-1
j_gene: TRBJ2-5
CDR3nt: TGCGCCAGCAGCCAAGACGGGACTATGGTTCGAGAGACCCAGTACTTC
CDR3aa: CASSQDGTMVRETQYF

d_gene: TRBD1
abundance: many
v_gene: TRBV10-3
j_gene: TRBJ2-5
CDR3nt: TGTGCCATCAGGGGGACAGGGGTGAGAGAGACCCAGTACTTC
CDR3aa: CAIRGTGVRETQYF

d_gene: .
abundance: many
v_gene: TRBV13
j_gene: TRBJ2-1
CDR3nt: TGTGCCAGCAGCTTAGCGCTAGCACGGAATGAGCAGTTCTTC
CDR3aa: CASSLALARNEQFF

d_gene: TRBD2
abundance: many
v_gene: TRBV29-1
j_gene: TRBJ2-5
CDR3nt: TGCAGCGTTGCGGAGGGAGCGGGGGAGACCCAGTACTTC
CDR3aa: CSVAEGAGETQYF

d_gene: .
abundance: many
v_gene: TRBV30
j_gene: TRBJ2-3
CDR3nt: TGTGCCTGGAGTAGTAGCACAGATACGCAGTATTTT
CDR3aa: CAWSSSTDTQYF

d_gene: .
abundance: .
v_gene: TRBV9
j_gene: TRBJ1-1
CDR3nt: TGTGCCAGCAGCTTAGAAGAAGCTACGAACACTGAAGCTTTCTTT
CDR3aa: CASSLEEATNTEAFF

d_gene: .
abundance: .
v_gene: TRBV15
j_gene: TRBJ1-5
CDR3nt: TGTGCCACCAGCAGAGGCGCGGATACGGGAAAGCCCCAGCATTTT
CDR3aa: CATSRGADTGKPQHF

d_gene: TRBD1
abundance: many
v_gene: TRBV6-5
j_gene: TRBJ1-5
CDR3nt: TGTGCCAGCAGACCCGACAGGGGAAGGGATCAGCCCCAGCATTTT
CDR3aa: CASRPDRGRDQPQHF

d_gene: .
abundance: many
v_gene: TRBV11-2
j_gene: TRBJ2-5
CDR3nt: TGTGCCAGCAGCTCCCCGACGGGGACCCAGTACTTC
CDR3aa: CASSSPTGTQYF

d_gene: .
abundance: few
v_gene: TRBV11-2
j_gene: TRBJ1-2
CDR3nt: TGTGCCAGCAGCTTAGAAACAAGGGTCCCCTGTGGCTACACCTTC
CDR3aa: CASSLETRVPCGYTF

d_gene: .
abundance: many
v_gene: TRBV7-3
j_gene: TRBJ1-6
CDR3nt: TGTGCCAGCAGCTTACGGCAGGCGTCTCAAAATTCACCCCTCCACTTT
CDR3aa: CASSLRQASQNSPLHF

d_gene: TRBD1
abundance: many
v_gene: TRBV5-1
j_gene: TRBJ1-6
CDR3nt: TGCGCCAGCAGAGACAGGGGGCAGTCTAATTCACCCCTCCACTTT
CDR3aa: CASRDRGQSNSPLHF

d_gene: TRBD1
abundance: many
v_gene: TRBV10-3
j_gene: TRBJ2-3
CDR3nt: TGTGCCATCAGCCTGGGACAGGGGGCGAAGAATACGCAGTATTTT
CDR3aa: CAISLGQGAKNTQYF

d_gene: TRBD2
abundance: many
v_gene: TRBV30
j_gene: TRBJ2-7
CDR3nt: TGTGCCTGGAGTGTTATAGCGGGGGGCCCCTACGAGCAGTACTTC
CDR3aa: CAWSVIAGGPYEQYF

d_gene: TRBD1
abundance: many
v_gene: TRBV7-9
j_gene: TRBJ2-1
CDR3nt: TGTGCCAGCAGCCGACAGGGGCCCAATGAGCAGTTCTTC
CDR3aa: CASSRQGPNEQFF

d_gene: .
abundance: .
v_gene: TRBV19
j_gene: TRBJ1-5
CDR3nt: TGTGCCAGTAGCCGATGGGGACGGCCCCAGCATTTT
CDR3aa: CASSRWGRPQHF

d_gene: TRBD1
abundance: .
v_gene: TRBV5-1
j_gene: TRBJ1-1
CDR3nt: TGCGCCAGCAGCTTCGGTACAGGGGAGAGCACTGAAGCTTTCTTT
CDR3aa: CASSFGTGESTEAFF

d_gene: TRBD1
abundance: many
v_gene: TRBV6-5
j_gene: TRBJ2-5
CDR3nt: TGTGCCAGCAGAGACTCAGGGGGCGGAGAGACCCAGTACTTC
CDR3aa: CASRDSGGGETQYF

d_gene: TRBD1
abundance: many
v_gene: TRBV5-6
j_gene: TRBJ2-2
CDR3nt: TGTGCCAGCAGCGGCGGGACAGGGTATATTGGGGAGCTGTTTTTT
CDR3aa: CASSGGTGYIGELFF